This T cell receptor beta chain was observed in a study of blood T cell repertoires in COVID-19. CDR1 and CDR2 (germline): SGHVS, FQNEAQ. Trimming cost V 5 bases and J 3 bases; bases outside gene matches: 9. The length of the CDR3 is 17 residues. Assay: immunoSEQ multiplex PCR; the TCRdb copy retains only in-frame clones and omits some. This table has about 180,000 clones, around 83% appearing once. The sample taken for sequencing was peripheral blood. The TCR sequence derives from a woman in her 70s with COVID-19, enrolled during active disease. The chain links TRBV7-8 to TRBJ2-7, with 14 positions matching TRBD2. This CDR3 reads CASSLRRGLAGDYEQYF. CDR3 nucleotide sequence: TGTGCCAGCAGCCTCCGGCGGGGACTAGCGGGAGACTACGAGCAGTACTTC.